This record concerns one T cell receptor (beta chain) sequence. Its antigen is not known. The data belong to a study of T cells after yellow fever vaccination. Findings of the study overall: The booster saw the reappearance of most primary-vaccination clones (approximately 97% CD4, about 85% CD8).

CDR3 length: 16 amino acids. The germline CDR1 and CDR2 sequences are SGHVS and FNYEAQ. The ends lost 5 bases at V and 7 bases at J; junction bases unmatched: 9. Generation of TCR cDNA used 5'RACE template switching (which added a universal primer site and UMIs). Using its own MiXCR run on the 5' RACE reads, TCRdb lists one record per CDR3 protein. The top ten hold 15% to 20% of the sample, which has under 700,000 distinct CDR3 sequences, 17% seen once. The material was PBMCs, obtained around 5 days after the first yellow fever vaccination. The clonotype originates from a man aged 18 to 29 who received the YFV17D yellow fever vaccine. The rearrangement links TRBV7-6 to TRBJ2-2; 11 bases match TRBD1. The CDR3 bases are TGTGCCAGCAGCCTGGGACAGGGGGGAAGTGTCGGGGAGCTGTTTTTT. It yields the protein CASSLGQGGSVGELFF.